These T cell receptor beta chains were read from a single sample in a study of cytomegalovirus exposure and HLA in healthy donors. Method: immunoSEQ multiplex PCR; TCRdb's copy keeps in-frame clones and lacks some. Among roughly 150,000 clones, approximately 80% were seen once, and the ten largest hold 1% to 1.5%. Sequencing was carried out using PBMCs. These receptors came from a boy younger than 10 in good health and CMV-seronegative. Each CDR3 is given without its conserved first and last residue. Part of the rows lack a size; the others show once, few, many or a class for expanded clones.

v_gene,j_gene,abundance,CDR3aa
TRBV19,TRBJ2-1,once,ASSIDAYNEQF
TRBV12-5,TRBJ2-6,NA,ASGFDMISSGANVLT
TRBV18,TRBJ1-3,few,ASSPSDKALAGNTIY
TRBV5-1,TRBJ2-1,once,ASSLTGGINEQF
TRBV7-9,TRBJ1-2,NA,ASSLPATWGYT
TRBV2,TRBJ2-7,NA,ASRASDEQY
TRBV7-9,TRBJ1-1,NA,ASSFRPGQGRRMNTEAF
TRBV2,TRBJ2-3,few,ASSEGWDRVFRGTQY
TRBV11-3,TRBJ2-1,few,ASSLGLAGAMNNEQF
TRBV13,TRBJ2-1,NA,ASSAGLAGGNNEQF
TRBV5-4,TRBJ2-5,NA,ASRSTGEGETQY
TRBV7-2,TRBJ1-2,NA,ASSLMTGGGGYT
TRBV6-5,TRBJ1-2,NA,ASSYSRQGSNGYT
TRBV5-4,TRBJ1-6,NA,ASSFRGRKDSPLH
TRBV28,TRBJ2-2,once,ASSPDRRGTGELF
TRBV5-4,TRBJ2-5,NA,ASSWSGQETQY
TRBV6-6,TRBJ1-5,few,ASISGARISNQPQH
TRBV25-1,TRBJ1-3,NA,ASRAPGVTGNTIY
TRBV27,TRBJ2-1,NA,ASSGLAGGFSGNEQF
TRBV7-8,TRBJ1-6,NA,ASSSRSISGTGIRNSPLH
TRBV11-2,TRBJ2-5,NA,ASSGRTSGNWEETQY
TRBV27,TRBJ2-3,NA,ASSSPGQVGDTQY
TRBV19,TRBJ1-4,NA,ASRKFGTGHEKLF
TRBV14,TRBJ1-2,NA,ASSRTRDSYGYT
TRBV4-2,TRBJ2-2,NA,ASSQERSGTTRGELF
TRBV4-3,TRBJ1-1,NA,ASSRRRGGRTEAF
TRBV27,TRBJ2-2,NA,ASSSPRTSDTGELF
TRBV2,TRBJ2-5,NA,ASSVDGGAETQY
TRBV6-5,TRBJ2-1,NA,ASSYARGRANEQF
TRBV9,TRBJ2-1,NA,ASSVLAGGNEQF
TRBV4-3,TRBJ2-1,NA,ASSYAGSSYNEQF
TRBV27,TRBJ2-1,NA,ASRESGTYNEQF
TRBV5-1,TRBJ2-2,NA,ASSGDASNTGELF
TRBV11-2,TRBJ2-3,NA,ASSPRGGGGGLSTDTQY
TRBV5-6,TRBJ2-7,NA,ASSLAGGTYEQY
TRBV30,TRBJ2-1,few,AWGTHGGYNEQF
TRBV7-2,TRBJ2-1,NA,ASSSGHHSYNEQF